This T cell receptor beta chain originates from a study of OX40 agonist ivuxolimab in advanced cancers. As for the study in general: Partial responses were seen in three patients, one with hepatocellular carcinoma and two with cutaneous melanoma.

This CDR3 is built from 14 residues. The germline gives CDR1 SGHRS, CDR2 YFSETQ. V was pared by 0 bases and J by 0 bases, with 7 bases between. To note about this clone: The antigen is undetermined.

Notes on the study in general: Both blood CD4+ and CD8+ T cells showed clonal growth by week 6 at 0.1 to 3.0 mg/kg. Antigens targeted by the expanded peripheral T cells were not determined.

Clones were read by immunoSEQ multiplex PCR, and TCRdb kept only the in-frame ones, dropping some. The sample lists approximately 30,000 clones; 84% were seen once. Systemic immunosuppression or a history of autoimmune disease excluded patients. The TCR comes from an adult with an advanced solid tumor such as melanoma, head and neck, liver or kidney cancer. Sequences were derived from CD4+ or CD8+ T cells sorted from blood, sampled in a trial of the OX40 agonist ivuxolimab. This sequence joins TRBV5-1 and TRBJ2-7; D call uncertain. In nucleotides, the CDR3 is TGCGCCAGCAGCTTGGGTCTGGACTCCTACGAGCAGTACTTC. Translating it yields CASSLGLDSYEQYF.